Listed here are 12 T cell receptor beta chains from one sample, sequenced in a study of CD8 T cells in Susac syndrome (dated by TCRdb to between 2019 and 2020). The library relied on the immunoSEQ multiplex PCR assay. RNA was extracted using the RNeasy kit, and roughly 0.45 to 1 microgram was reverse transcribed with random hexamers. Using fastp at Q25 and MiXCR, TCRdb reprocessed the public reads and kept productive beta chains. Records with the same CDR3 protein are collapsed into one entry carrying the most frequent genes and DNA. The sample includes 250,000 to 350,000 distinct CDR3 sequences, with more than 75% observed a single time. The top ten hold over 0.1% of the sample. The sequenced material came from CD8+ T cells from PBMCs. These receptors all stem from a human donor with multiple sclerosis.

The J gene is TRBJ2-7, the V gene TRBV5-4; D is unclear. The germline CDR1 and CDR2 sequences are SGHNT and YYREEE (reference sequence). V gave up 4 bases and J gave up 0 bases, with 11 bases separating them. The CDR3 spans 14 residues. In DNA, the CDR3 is TGTGCCAGCAGCCGGACGGAGAGCTCCTACGAGCAGTACTTC. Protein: CASSRTESSYEQYF.

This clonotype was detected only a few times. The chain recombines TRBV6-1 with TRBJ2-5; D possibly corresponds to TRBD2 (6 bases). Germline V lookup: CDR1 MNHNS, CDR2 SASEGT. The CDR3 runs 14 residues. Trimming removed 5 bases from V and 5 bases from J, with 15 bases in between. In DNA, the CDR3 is TGTGCCAGCAGTAAGACTAGGAACACGGAGACCCAGTACTTC. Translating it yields CASSKTRNTETQYF.

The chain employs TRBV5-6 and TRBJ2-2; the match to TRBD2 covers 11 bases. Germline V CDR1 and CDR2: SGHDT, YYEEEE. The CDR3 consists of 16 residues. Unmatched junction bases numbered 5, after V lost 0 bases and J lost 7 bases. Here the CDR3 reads CASSLELAGANGELFF. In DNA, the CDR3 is TGTGCCAGCAGCTTGGAACTAGCGGGAGCTAACGGGGAGCTGTTTTTT.

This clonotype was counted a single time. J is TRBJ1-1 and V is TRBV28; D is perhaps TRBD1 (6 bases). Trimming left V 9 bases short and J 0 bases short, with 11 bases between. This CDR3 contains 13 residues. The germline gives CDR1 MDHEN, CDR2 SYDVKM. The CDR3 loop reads CASTGFMNTEAFF. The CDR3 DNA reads TGTGCCAGTACAGGGTTCATGAACACTGAAGCTTTCTTT.

The CDR3 region is CASSPRASGRLDEQFF. In DNA form, the CDR3 reads TGTGCCAGCAGCCCCCGAGCTAGCGGGAGGTTGGATGAGCAGTTCTTC. The chain has TRBV7-3 and TRBJ2-1; 11 bases agree with TRBD2. V trimming: 5 bases; J trimming: 8 bases; junction bases outside the gene matches: 11. Germline CDR1 reads SGHTA; CDR2 reads FQGTGA. The CDR3 runs 16 residues.

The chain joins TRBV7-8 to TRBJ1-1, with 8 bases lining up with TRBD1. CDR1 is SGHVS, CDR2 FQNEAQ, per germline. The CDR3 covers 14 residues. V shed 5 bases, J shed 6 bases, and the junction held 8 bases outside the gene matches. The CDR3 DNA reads TGTGCCAGCAGCGCACAGGGGGAGAAGGCTGAAGCTTTCTTT. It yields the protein CASSAQGEKAEAFF.

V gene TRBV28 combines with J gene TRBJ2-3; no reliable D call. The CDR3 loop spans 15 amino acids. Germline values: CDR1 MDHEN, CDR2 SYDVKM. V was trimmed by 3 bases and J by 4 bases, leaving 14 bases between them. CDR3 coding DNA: TGTGCCAGCAGTTTTAGCCCCGAGGTCCCAGATACGCAGTATTTT. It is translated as CASSFSPEVPDTQYF.

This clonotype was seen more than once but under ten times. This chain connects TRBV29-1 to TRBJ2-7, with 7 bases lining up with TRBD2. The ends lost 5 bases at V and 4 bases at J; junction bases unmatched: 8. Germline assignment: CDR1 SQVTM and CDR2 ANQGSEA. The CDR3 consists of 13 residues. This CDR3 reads CSVSPTSVYEQYF. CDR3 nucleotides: TGCAGCGTTAGTCCTACTAGCGTATACGAGCAGTACTTC.

In nucleotides, the CDR3 is TGCGCCAGCAGCCAAGAATACAGCTCTGGAAACACCATATATTTT. Protein sequence: CASSQEYSSGNTIYF. The chain carries TRBV4-1 and TRBJ1-3; D is uncertain. Germline assignment: CDR1 MGHRA and CDR2 YSYEKL. There are 15 residues in the CDR3. The germline V and J ends were trimmed by 0 bases and 0 bases, with 6 bases remaining between them.

The CDR3 region has the DNA TGTGCCAGCAGAGCCACTAGCGGGAGAAGGGATGAGCAGTTCTTC. Protein sequence: CASRATSGRRDEQFF. The chain employs TRBV27 and TRBJ2-1; 11 bases match TRBD2. V was clipped by 6 bases and J by 8 bases; unmatched bases: 9. The CDR3 runs 15 residues. Germline-derived CDR1 and CDR2 are MNHEY and SMNVEV (reference sequence).

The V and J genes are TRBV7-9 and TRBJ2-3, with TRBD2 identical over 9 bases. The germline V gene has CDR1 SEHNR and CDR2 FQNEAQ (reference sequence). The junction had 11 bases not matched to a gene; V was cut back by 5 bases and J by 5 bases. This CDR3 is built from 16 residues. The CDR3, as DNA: TGTGCCAGCAGCCCGCGGGAGGGCCTTTTCGTAGATACGCAGTATTTT. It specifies CASSPREGLFVDTQYF. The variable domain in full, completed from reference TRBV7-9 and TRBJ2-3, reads DTGVSQNPRHKITKRGQNVTFRCDPISEHNRLYWYRQTLGQGPEFLTYFQNEAQLEKSRLLSDRFSAERPKGSFSTLEIQRTEQGDSAMYLCASSPREGLFVDTQYFGPGTRLTVL.

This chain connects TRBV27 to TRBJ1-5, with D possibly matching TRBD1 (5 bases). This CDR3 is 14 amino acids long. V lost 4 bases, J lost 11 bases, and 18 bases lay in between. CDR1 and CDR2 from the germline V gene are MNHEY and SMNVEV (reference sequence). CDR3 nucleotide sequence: TGTGCCAGCAGTTCTCCAGGGAGAATCAGCGCCCAGCATTTT. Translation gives CASSSPGRISAQHF.